The 21 T cell receptor beta chains below come from one sample, sequenced in a study of Ad26.COV2.S vaccination and SARS-CoV-2 variants. Indicated treatment: approximately 18 received Ad26.COV2.S at low or high dose, single or two shots; a few received placebo; per-sample allocation not given. Collection of samples fell on day 63 after the first vaccine or placebo injection. The assay was immunoSEQ multiplex PCR, and TCRdb's table has in-frame clones only and misses some. The table records about 350,000 clones, 88% of them present only once. Sequences were derived from peripheral blood, sampled in a trial of Ad26.COV2.S vaccine versus placebo. These receptor sequences come from a person aged 18-65 years who received the Ad26.COV2.S COVID-19 vaccine or a placebo.

This sequence joins TRBV19 and TRBJ1-2, with D uncertain. This CDR3 is 15 amino acids long. From germline, CDR1 is LNHDA and CDR2 SQIVND (reference sequence). Trimming cost V 0 bases and J 4 bases, with 12 bases left between them. DNA for the CDR3: TGTGCCAGTAGTATAGATAGAGGATCTACCTATGGCTACACCTTC. Its protein is CASSIDRGSTYGYTF.

The V call is TRBV11-3, the J call TRBJ1-1; D uncertain. The CDR3 runs to 14 residues. Germline V CDR1 and CDR2: SGHNT, YENEEA. The V and J ends lost 5 bases and 0 bases respectively, with 10 bases between them. The CDR3 DNA reads as TGTGCCAGCAGCCCCTCTGGATTGAACACTGAAGCTTTCTTT. Translated: CASSPSGLNTEAFF.

This clone was recorded only once. V is TRBV11-3 and J is TRBJ2-1, with 8 bases that match TRBD2. The J segment lost 4 bases and the V segment lost 5 bases, leaving 7 bases of the junction unmatched. This CDR3 contains 15 residues. The germline V gene encodes CDR1 SGHNT and CDR2 YENEEA. CDR3 coding DNA: TGTGCCAGCAGCCCGCGAGCGGGAGCGTACAATGAGCAGTTCTTC. It codes for CASSPRAGAYNEQFF. Supplemented by reference TRBV11-3 and TRBJ2-1, the full variable domain reads EAGVVQSPRYKIIEKKQPVAFWCNPISGHNTLYWYLQNLGQGPELLIRYENEEAVDDSQLPKDRFSAERLKGVDSTLKIQPAELGDSAVYLCASSPRAGAYNEQFFGPGTRLTVL.

This chain connects TRBV4-1 to TRBJ2-7, with 10 bases that match TRBD1. V gave up 4 bases and J gave up 1 base; unmatched junction bases: 1. The CDR3 has 14 amino acids. Per germline, CDR1 MGHRA and CDR2 YSYEKL. CDR3 sequence: CASSPGQGSYEQYF. DNA for the CDR3: TGCGCCAGCAGCCCGGGACAGGGGTCCTACGAGCAGTACTTC.

The rearrangement uses TRBV6-5 and TRBJ1-4; 7 bases line up with TRBD1. Unmatched junction bases numbered 9, after V lost 6 bases and J lost 8 bases. The CDR3 length is 14 residues. Germline V gene data show CDR1 as MNHEY and CDR2 as SVGAGI. CDR3 nucleotides: TGTGCCAGCAGGCAAACAGGGGAAGGCGAAAAACTGTTTTTT. This encodes CASRQTGEGEKLFF.

The V gene is TRBV4-1, the J gene TRBJ1-2; D is unresolved. Trimming took off 1 base at V and 2 bases at J, with 8 bases between the two ends. Germline V CDR1 and CDR2: MGHRA, YSYEKL. The CDR3 length is 14 residues. The CDR3 nucleotides read TGCGCCAGCAGCCAAGCGACCCAGAACTATGGCTACACCTTC. It is translated as CASSQATQNYGYTF.

This clone appeared many times. V usage is TRBV6-2 or TRBV6-3 and J usage is TRBJ1-2; no firm D call. V was cut by 4 bases and J by 6 bases, with 15 bases left in between. The CDR3 length is 14 residues. Per the germline V gene, CDR1 is MNHEY and CDR2 is SVGEGT. CDR3 loop: CASSWAGGSNGYTF. The CDR3 DNA is TGTGCCAGCAGTTGGGCAGGCGGGTCCAATGGCTACACCTTC.

The V gene is TRBV12-5, the J gene TRBJ1-2; perhaps TRBD1 as D (5 bases). V was shortened by 7 bases and J by 1 base, with 10 bases between the two germline ends. This CDR3 spans 13 amino acids. Germline assignment: CDR1 LGHNT and CDR2 FRNRAP. CDR3 bases: TGTGCTAGTGCCAGGACACGTAACTATGGCTACACCTTC. Its protein is CASARTRNYGYTF. Using reference TRBV12-5 and TRBJ1-2 for the parts outside the CDR3, the full variable domain is DARVTQTPRHKVTEMGQEVTMRCQPILGHNTVFWYRQTMMQGLELLAYFRNRAPLDDSGMPKDRFSAEMPDATLATLKIQPSEPRDSAVYFCASARTRNYGYTFGSGTRLTVV.

CDR3 residues: CASSSRTPNTEAFF. CDR3 coding DNA: TGTGCCAGCAGTTCTAGAACACCGAACACTGAAGCTTTCTTT. V is TRBV6-5 and J is TRBJ1-1; D remains ambiguous. Per the germline V gene, CDR1 is MNHEY and CDR2 is SVGAGI. CDR3 size: 14 residues. Trimming shortened V by 4 bases and J by 1 base, and 10 bases separated the two germline ends.

The J gene is TRBJ1-2, the V gene TRBV5-1; 7 bases align to TRBD1. Germline CDR1 is SGHRS and CDR2 is YFSETQ. With 3 bases clipped from V and 2 bases from J, the junction kept 13 bases outside the gene matches. This CDR3 is built from 17 residues. The CDR3 region has the DNA TGCGCCAGCAGCTCGAACCTCCTGACAGGGCCCAACTATGGCTACACCTTC. Translated: CASSSNLLTGPNYGYTF.

The chain recombines TRBV7-2 with TRBJ1-2, with 9 bases lining up with TRBD1. The CDR3 loop spans 16 amino acids. J gave up 2 bases and V 5 bases, and 9 bases lay outside the gene matches. Germline V CDR1 and CDR2: SGHTA, FQGNSA. CDR3: CASSQQTGGSNYGYTF. The CDR3 nucleotides are TGTGCCAGCAGCCAGCAGACAGGGGGTTCGAACTATGGCTACACCTTC.

The genes are TRBV9 and TRBJ1-5; D perhaps matches TRBD1 (5 bases). This CDR3 has 16 amino acids. CDR1 SGDLS and CDR2 YYNGEE come from the germline V gene. The V end lost 3 bases, the J end lost 4 bases, and 17 bases lay between the germline ends. CDR3 region: CASSARDGANNQPQHF. The CDR3 nucleotides read TGTGCCAGCAGCGCTCGGGATGGGGCTAATAATCAGCCCCAGCATTTT.

V gene TRBV11-2 combines with J gene TRBJ2-1; 8 bases align to TRBD1. The ends lost 6 bases at V and 2 bases at J; junction bases unmatched: 6. This CDR3 has 15 residues. Looked up from germline, CDR1 is SGHAT and CDR2 is FQNNGV. The CDR3: CASRNTGGTYNEQFF. In DNA form, the CDR3 reads TGTGCCAGCAGGAATACAGGGGGGACCTACAATGAGCAGTTCTTC.

This clone appeared a few times. The rearrangement uses TRBV27 and TRBJ1-3; the D is unclear. The germline CDR1 and CDR2 sequences are MNHEY and SMNVEV (reference sequence). This CDR3 contains 12 residues. V lost 2 bases, J lost 4 bases, and 3 bases lay in between. CDR3 protein: CASSLPGNTIYF. The CDR3 DNA follows: TGTGCCAGCAGTTTACCCGGAAACACCATATATTTT.

This clone occurred once. The rearrangement uses TRBV6-6 and TRBJ2-7; the match to TRBD1 covers 7 bases. The germline V gene has CDR1 MNHNY and CDR2 SVGAGI (reference sequence). Losses at the gene ends were 6 bases for V and 11 bases for J; bases not matched to a gene: 10. The CDR3 length is 12 residues. CDR3 DNA: TGTGCCAGCAGCCCAACTCATACAGGGGAGTACTTC. Translating gives CASSPTHTGEYF.

The chain employs TRBV2 and TRBJ2-3; D is ambiguous. Looked up from germline, CDR1 is SNHLY and CDR2 is FYNNEI. This CDR3 contains 12 residues. V lost 4 bases to trimming and J lost 0 bases, with 2 bases between them. CDR3 DNA sequence: TGTGCCAGCAGTGTAAGCACAGATACGCAGTATTTT. Translating gives CASSVSTDTQYF.

This clone has only a few counts. CDR3 sequence (DNA): TGTGCCACCAGCGCAAAGGAGGTCGGGGGCACTGAAGCTTTCTTT. Translating it yields CATSAKEVGGTEAFF. This sequence joins TRBV15 and TRBJ1-1, with D perhaps TRBD1 (5 bases). The germline V and J ends were trimmed by 5 bases and 4 bases, with 17 bases remaining between them. Per germline, CDR1 LNHNV and CDR2 YYDKDF (reference sequence). The CDR3 is 15 residues long.

The chain carries TRBV29-1 and TRBJ2-7, with 11 bases lining up with TRBD2. CDR1 is SQVTM, CDR2 ANQGSEA, per germline. The V and J ends lost 2 bases and 6 bases, in that order; junction bases with no gene match: 6. The CDR3 totals 14 residues. The CDR3 coding sequence is TGCAGCGTTGAAATAGCGGGGGGGCCAAGCGAGCAGTACTTC. This gives the protein CSVEIAGGPSEQYF.

The chain employs TRBV6-2 or TRBV6-3 and TRBJ2-2; D gene ambiguous. This CDR3 is 13 amino acids long. V dropped 0 bases and J dropped 8 bases, with 7 bases sitting between them. Germline assignment: CDR1 MNHEY and CDR2 SVGEGT. CDR3 amino acids: CASSYSDSGELFF. CDR3 nucleotides: TGTGCCAGCAGTTACTCTGACTCTGGGGAGCTGTTTTTT.

The chain uses TRBV30 and TRBJ2-2; the D gene could be TRBD1 or TRBD2 (5 bases each). Germline loops: CDR1 GTSNPN, CDR2 SVGIG (reference sequence). Trimming took off 4 bases at V and 0 bases at J, with 12 bases between the two ends. The CDR3 consists of 15 residues. The CDR3 region has the DNA TGTGCCTGGACCAACCGAGGGGCGAACACCGGGGAGCTGTTTTTT. Translation gives CAWTNRGANTGELFF.

The gene calls are TRBV29-1 and TRBJ2-1, with D maybe TRBD2 (6 bases). This CDR3 is 16 amino acids long. Germline-derived CDR1 and CDR2 are SQVTM and ANQGSEA. V lost 1 base and J lost 10, with 23 bases in between. The CDR3 region is CSVEGGDITLPYEQFF. CDR3 in DNA: TGCAGCGTTGAAGGGGGGGATATAACCCTTCCGTACGAGCAGTTCTTC.